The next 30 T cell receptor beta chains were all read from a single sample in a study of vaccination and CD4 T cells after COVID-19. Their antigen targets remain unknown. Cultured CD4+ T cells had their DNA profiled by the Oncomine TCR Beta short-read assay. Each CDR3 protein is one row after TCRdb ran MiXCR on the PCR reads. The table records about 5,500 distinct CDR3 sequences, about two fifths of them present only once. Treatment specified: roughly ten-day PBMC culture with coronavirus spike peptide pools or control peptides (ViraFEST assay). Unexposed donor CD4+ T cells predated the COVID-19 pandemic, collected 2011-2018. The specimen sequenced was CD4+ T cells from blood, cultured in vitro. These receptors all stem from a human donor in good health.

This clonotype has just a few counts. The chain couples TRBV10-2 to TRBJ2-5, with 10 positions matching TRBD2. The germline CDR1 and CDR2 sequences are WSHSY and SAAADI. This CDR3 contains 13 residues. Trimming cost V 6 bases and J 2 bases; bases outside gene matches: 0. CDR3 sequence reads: CASRLAGQETQYF. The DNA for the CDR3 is TGCGCCAGCAGACTAGCGGGGCAAGAGACCCAGTACTTC.

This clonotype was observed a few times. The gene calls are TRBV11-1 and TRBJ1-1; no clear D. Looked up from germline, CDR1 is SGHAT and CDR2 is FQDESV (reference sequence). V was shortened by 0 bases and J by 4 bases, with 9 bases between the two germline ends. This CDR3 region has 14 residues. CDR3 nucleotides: TGTGCCAGCAGCTTAGCAGTGGGTCCCACTGAAGCTTTCTTT. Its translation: CASSLAVGPTEAFF.

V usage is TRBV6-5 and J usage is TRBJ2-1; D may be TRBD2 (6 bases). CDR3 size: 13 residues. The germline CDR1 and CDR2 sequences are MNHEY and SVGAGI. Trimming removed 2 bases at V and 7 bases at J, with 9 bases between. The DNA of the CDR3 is TGTGCCAGCAGTTACGGGGGGAGGAATGAGCAGTTCTTC. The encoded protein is CASSYGGRNEQFF.

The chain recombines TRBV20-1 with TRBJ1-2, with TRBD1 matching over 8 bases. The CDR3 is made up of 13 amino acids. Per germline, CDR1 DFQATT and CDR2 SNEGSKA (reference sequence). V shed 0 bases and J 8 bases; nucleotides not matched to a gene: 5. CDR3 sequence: CSARDPGGLGYTF. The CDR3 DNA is TGCAGTGCTAGAGATCCAGGGGGCTTAGGCTACACCTTC.

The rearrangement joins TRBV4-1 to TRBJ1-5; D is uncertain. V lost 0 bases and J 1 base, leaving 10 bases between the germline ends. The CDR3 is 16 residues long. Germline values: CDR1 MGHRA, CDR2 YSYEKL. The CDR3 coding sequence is TGCGCCAGCAGCCAAGAGGGCGTCGGGAGCAATCAGCCCCAGCATTTT. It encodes CASSQEGVGSNQPQHF.

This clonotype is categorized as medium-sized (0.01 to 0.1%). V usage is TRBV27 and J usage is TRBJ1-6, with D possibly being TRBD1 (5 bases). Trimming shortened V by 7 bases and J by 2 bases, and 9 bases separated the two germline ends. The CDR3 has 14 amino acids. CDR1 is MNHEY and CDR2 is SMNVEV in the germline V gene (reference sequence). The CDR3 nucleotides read TGTGCCAGCAAGACAGTCACCTATAATTCACCCCTCCACTTT. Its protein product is CASKTVTYNSPLHF.

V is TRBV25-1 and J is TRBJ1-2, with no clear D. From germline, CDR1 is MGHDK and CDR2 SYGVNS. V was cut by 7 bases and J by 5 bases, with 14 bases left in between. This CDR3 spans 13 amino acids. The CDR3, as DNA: TGTGCCAGCACCCCGCTAGTCGGTTATGGCTACACCTTC. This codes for CASTPLVGYGYTF.

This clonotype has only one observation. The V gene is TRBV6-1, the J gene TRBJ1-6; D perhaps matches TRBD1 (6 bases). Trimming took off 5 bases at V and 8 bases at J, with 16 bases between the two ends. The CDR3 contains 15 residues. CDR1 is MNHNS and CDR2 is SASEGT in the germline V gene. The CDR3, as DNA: TGTGCCAGCAGTCATCGGGACACGACTTATTCACCCCTCCACTTT. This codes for CASSHRDTTYSPLHF.

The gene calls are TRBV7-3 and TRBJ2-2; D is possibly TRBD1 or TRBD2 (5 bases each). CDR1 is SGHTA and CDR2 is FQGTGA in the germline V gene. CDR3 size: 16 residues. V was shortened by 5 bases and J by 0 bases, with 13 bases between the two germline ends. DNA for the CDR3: TGTGCCAGCAGCCCCCGAGGGGAACCGAACACCGGGGAGCTGTTTTTT. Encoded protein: CASSPRGEPNTGELFF.

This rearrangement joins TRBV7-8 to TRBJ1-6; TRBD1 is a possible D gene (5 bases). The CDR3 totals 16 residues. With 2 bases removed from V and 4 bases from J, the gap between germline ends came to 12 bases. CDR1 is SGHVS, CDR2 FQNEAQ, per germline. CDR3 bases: TGTGCCAGCAGCTTACGGGGGGGGGGTTATAATTCACCCCTCCACTTT. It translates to CASSLRGGGYNSPLHF.

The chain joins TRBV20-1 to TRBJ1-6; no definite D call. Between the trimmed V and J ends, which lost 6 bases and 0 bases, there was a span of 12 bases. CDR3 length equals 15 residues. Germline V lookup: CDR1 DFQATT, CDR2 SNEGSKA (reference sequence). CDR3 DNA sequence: TGCAGTGCCCTTGGACGCAACTCCTATAATTCACCCCTCCACTTT. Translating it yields CSALGRNSYNSPLHF.

The DNA of the CDR3 is TGTGCCAGCAGCCAAGTGGCGAACACTGAAGCTTTCTTT. Its translation is CASSQVANTEAFF. The chain employs TRBV4-2 and TRBJ1-1; D not certain. V lost 1 base and J lost 1, with 4 bases in between. CDR1 and CDR2 (germline): LGHNA, YNFKEQ. This CDR3 contains 13 residues.

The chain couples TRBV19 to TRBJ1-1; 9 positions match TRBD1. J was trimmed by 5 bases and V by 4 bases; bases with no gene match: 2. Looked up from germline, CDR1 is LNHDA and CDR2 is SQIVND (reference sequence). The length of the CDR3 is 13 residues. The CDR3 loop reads CASSRTGDTEAFF. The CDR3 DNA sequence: TGTGCCAGTAGTAGGACAGGGGATACTGAAGCTTTCTTT.

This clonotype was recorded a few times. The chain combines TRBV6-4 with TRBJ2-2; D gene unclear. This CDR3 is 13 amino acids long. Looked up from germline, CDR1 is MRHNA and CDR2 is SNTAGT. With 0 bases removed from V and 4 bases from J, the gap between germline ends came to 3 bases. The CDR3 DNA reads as TGTGCCAGCAGTGACTCTAGCACCGGGGAGCTGTTTTTT. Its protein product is CASSDSSTGELFF.

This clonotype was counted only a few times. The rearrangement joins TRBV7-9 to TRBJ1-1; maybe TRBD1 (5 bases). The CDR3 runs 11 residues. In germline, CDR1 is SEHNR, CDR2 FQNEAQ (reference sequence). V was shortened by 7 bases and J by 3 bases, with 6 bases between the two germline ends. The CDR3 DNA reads TGTGCCAGCAAAGGGGACACTGAAGCTTTCTTT. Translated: CASKGDTEAFF.

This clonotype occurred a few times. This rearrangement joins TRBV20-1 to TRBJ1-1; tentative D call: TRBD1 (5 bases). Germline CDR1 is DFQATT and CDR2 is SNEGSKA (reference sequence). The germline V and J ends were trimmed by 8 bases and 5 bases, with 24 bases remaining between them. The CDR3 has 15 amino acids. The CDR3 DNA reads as TGCAGTCACAACGGGCCGGGGGGTGGAGCGACTGAAGCTTTCTTT. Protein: CSHNGPGGGATEAFF.

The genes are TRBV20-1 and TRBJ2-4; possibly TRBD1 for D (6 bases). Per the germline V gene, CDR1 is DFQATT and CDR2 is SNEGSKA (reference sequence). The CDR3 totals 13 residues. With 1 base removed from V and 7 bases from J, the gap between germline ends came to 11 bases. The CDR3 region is CSARVGASNIQYF. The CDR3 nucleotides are TGCAGTGCTAGAGTGGGGGCCTCTAACATTCAGTACTTC.

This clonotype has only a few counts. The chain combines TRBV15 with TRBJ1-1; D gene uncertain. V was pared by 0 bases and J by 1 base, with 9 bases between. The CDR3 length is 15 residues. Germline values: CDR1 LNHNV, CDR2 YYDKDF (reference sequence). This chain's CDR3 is CATSRDRVSNTEAFF. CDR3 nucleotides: TGTGCCACCAGCAGAGATCGGGTCTCGAACACTGAAGCTTTCTTT.

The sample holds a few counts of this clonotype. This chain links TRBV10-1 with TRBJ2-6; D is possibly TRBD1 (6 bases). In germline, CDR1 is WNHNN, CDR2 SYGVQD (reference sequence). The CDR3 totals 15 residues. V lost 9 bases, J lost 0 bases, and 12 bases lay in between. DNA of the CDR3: TGCGCCAGACAGGGCCCTAGCTCTGGGGCCAACGTCCTGACTTTC. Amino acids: CARQGPSSGANVLTF.

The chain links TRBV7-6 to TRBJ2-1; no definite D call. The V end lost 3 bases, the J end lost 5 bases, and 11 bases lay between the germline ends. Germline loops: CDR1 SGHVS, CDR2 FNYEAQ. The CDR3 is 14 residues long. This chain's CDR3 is CASSFLRSDNEQFF. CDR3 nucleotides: TGTGCCAGCAGCTTCCTTAGGTCGGACAATGAGCAGTTCTTC.

For the CDR3, the DNA is TGTGCCAGCAGCTTAGGAACAGGGGATAATGAGCAGTTCTTC. It encodes CASSLGTGDNEQFF. V and J are TRBV11-2 and TRBJ2-1; the match to TRBD1 covers 7 bases. Per germline, CDR1 SGHAT and CDR2 FQNNGV. V lost 1 base, J lost 7 bases, and 4 bases stayed unmatched. This CDR3 is built from 14 residues.

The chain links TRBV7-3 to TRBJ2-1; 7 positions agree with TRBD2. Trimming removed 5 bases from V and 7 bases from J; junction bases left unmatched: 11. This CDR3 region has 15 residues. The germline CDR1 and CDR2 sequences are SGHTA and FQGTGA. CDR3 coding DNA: TGTGCCAGCAGCACCACCTTCGGGGGGAATAATGAGCAGTTCTTC. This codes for CASSTTFGGNNEQFF.

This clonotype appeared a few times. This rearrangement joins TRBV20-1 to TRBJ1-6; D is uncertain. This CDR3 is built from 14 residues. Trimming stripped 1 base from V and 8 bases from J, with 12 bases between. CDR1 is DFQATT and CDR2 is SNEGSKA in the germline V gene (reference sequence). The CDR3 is CSARGSVVHSPLHF. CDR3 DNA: TGCAGTGCTAGAGGTTCGGTCGTGCATTCACCCCTCCACTTT.

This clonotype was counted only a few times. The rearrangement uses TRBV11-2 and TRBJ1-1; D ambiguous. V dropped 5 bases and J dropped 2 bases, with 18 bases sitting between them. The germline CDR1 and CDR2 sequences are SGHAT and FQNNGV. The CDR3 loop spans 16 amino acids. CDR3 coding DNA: TGTGCCAGCAGCGTGGAGGTGGGGTGGGCTAACACTGAAGCTTTCTTT. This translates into CASSVEVGWANTEAFF.

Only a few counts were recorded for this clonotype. CDR3 amino acids: CASSSYYEQYF. In nucleotides, the CDR3 is TGTGCCAGCAGTTCTTACTACGAGCAGTACTTC. V and J are TRBV6-5 and TRBJ2-7; D is ambiguous. This CDR3 comprises 11 residues. V lost 4 bases, J lost 3 bases, and 4 bases lay in between. CDR1 MNHEY and CDR2 SVGAGI come from the germline V gene.

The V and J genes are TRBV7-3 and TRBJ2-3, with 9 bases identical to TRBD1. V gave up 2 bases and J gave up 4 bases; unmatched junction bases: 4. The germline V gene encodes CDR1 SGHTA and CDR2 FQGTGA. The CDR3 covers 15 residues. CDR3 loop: CASSLQGTGPDTQYF. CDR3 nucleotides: TGTGCCAGCAGCTTACAGGGGACAGGGCCAGATACGCAGTATTTT.

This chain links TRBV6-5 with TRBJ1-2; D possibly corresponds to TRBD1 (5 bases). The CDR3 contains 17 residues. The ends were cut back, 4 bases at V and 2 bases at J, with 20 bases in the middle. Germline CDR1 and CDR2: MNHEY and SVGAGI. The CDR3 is CASSCSPRGGKNYGYTF. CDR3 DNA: TGTGCCAGCAGTTGTTCCCCCCGCGGGGGGAAGAACTATGGCTACACCTTC.

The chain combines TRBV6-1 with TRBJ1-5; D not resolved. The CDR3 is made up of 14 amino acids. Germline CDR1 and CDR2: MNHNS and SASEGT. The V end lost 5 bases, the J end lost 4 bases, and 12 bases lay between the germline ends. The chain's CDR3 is CASSLGVSNQPQHF. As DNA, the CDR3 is TGTGCCAGCAGTCTGGGAGTTTCGAATCAGCCCCAGCATTTT.

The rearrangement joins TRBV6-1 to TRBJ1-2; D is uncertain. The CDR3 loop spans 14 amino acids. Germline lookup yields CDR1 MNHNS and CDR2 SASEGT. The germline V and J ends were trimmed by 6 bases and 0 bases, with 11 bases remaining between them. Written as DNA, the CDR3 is TGTGCCAGCAGACCGGGATCCTCTAACTATGGCTACACCTTC. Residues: CASRPGSSNYGYTF.

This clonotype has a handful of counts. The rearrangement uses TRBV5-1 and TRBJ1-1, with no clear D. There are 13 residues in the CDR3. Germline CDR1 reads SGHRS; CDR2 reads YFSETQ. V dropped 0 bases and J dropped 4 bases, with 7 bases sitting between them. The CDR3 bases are TGCGCCAGCAGCTTGGAGAGTCCCACTGAAGCTTTCTTT. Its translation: CASSLESPTEAFF. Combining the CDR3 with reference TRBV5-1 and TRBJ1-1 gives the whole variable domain KAGVTQTPRYLIKTRGQQVTLSCSPISGHRSVSWYQQTPGQGLQFLFEYFSETQRNKGNFPGRFSGRQFSNSRSEMNVSTLELGDSALYLCASSLESPTEAFFGQGTRLTVV.